Each of the 5 T cell receptor beta chains below was sequenced from the same sample in a study of blood T cell repertoires in COVID-19. Using immunoSEQ multiplex PCR, the repertoire was profiled, and TCRdb retains in-frame clones only, with some absent. The sample has more than 25,000 clones; 68% are singletons. The sequenced material came from peripheral blood. All receptors derive from a human donor in a cohort sampled during active COVID-19.

The chain combines TRBV12-5 with TRBJ1-6; D gene unclear. The V end lost 1 base, the J end lost 9 bases, and 4 bases lay between the germline ends. This CDR3 is 12 amino acids long. Per the germline V gene, CDR1 is LGHNT and CDR2 is FRNRAP. The CDR3: CASGLDISPLHF. In DNA, the CDR3 is TGTGCTAGTGGTTTGGATATTTCACCCCTCCACTTT.

The chain is built from TRBV2 and TRBJ2-5; TRBD1 matches 11 bases. In germline, CDR1 is SNHLY, CDR2 FYNNEI. V lost 6 bases to trimming and J lost 2 bases; unmatched junction nucleotides: 11. The CDR3 consists of 17 residues. CDR3 in amino acids: CASREPTGTGGQETQYF. In nucleotides, the CDR3 is TGTGCCAGCAGAGAGCCAACCGGGACAGGGGGACAAGAGACCCAGTACTTC. The full variable domain, with the rest looked up from reference TRBV2 and TRBJ2-5, is EPEVTQTPSHQVTQMGQEVILRCVPISNHLYFYWYRQILGQKVEFLVSFYNNEISEKSEIFDDQFSVERPDGSNFTLKIRSTKLEDSAMYFCASREPTGTGGQETQYFGPGTRLLVL.

The V gene is TRBV10-3, the J gene TRBJ2-7; TRBD2 agrees at 8 bases. CDR1 and CDR2 (germline): ENHRY, SYGVKD. V gave up 5 bases and J gave up 3 bases; unmatched junction bases: 3. The CDR3 runs to 13 residues. This chain's CDR3 is CAISSGGGYEQYF. Here the CDR3 DNA reads TGTGCCATCAGTTCCGGGGGGGGCTACGAGCAGTACTTC.

Within the sample, this clone is medium-sized (0.01 to 0.1%). The chain carries TRBV5-4 and TRBJ1-2, with TRBD1 matching 8 bases. J lost 6 bases, V lost 2 bases, and 18 bases had no gene match. This CDR3 is 18 amino acids long. Per the germline V gene, CDR1 is SGHNT and CDR2 is YYREEE (reference sequence). The CDR3 sequence: CASSFWPISGGLRDGYTF. DNA of the CDR3: TGTGCCAGCAGCTTTTGGCCGATATCAGGGGGCCTGCGAGATGGCTACACCTTC. Combining the CDR3 with reference TRBV5-4 and TRBJ1-2 gives the whole variable domain ETGVTQSPTHLIKTRGQQVTLRCSSQSGHNTVSWYQQALGQGPQFIFQYYREEENGRGNFPPRFSGLQFPNYSSELNVNALELDDSALYLCASSFWPISGGLRDGYTFGSGTRLTVV.

This chain connects TRBV30 to TRBJ1-6; D is uncertain. V lost 2 bases and J lost 3, with 14 bases in between. This CDR3 contains 16 residues. Germline V gene lookup returns CDR1 GTSNPN and CDR2 SVGIG (reference sequence). The CDR3 sequence is CAWSWAANFYNSPLHF. The CDR3 DNA reads TGTGCCTGGAGTTGGGCAGCCAATTTCTATAATTCACCCCTCCACTTT. The complete variable domain, with remaining parts taken from reference TRBV30 and TRBJ1-6, reads SQTIHQWPATLVQPVGSPLSLECTVEGTSNPNLYWYRQAAGRGLQLLFYSVGIGQISSEVPQNLSASRPQDRQFILSSKKLLLSDSGFYLCAWSWAANFYNSPLHFGNGTRLTVT.